What follows are 19 T cell receptor beta chains derived from one specimen sequenced in a study of cytomegalovirus exposure and HLA in healthy donors. The study ran its PCR with 60 Vbeta and 13 Jbeta primers. Assay: immunoSEQ multiplex PCR; the TCRdb copy retains only in-frame clones and omits some. Here the sample table reports around 200,000 clones. The specimen sequenced was PBMCs. The receptor source for this set is a woman between 18 and 29 years old in good health and CMV-seropositive.

The rearrangement links TRBV7-9 to TRBJ2-7, with 7 bases that match TRBD2. V lost 5 bases and J lost 3; bases outside the gene matches: 1. CDR3 length: 12 amino acids. From germline, CDR1 is SEHNR and CDR2 FQNEAQ (reference sequence). The CDR3 DNA reads TGTGCCAGCAGCCCGGGGGGCTACGAGCAGTACTTC. As protein: CASSPGGYEQYF.

The chain links TRBV30 to TRBJ2-5; unclear D gene. This CDR3 is 12 amino acids long. Germline V gene data show CDR1 as GTSNPN and CDR2 as SVGIG (reference sequence). The V end was cut by 3 bases, the J end by 4 bases, with 9 bases between. CDR3 DNA: TGTGCCTGGAGCGTCCCTACAGAGACCCAGTACTTC. It translates to CAWSVPTETQYF.

J is TRBJ1-2 and V is TRBV6-4; tentatively, D is TRBD1 (6 bases). This CDR3 is built from 13 residues. Trimming removed 3 bases from V and 4 bases from J, with 9 bases in between. Germline CDR1 and CDR2: MRHNA and SNTAGT. CDR3 amino acids: CASSEQGGYGYTF. For the CDR3, the DNA is TGTGCCAGCAGTGAGCAAGGGGGCTATGGCTACACCTTC.

The V gene is TRBV6-6, the J gene TRBJ2-5, with TRBD1 as a possible D gene (6 bases). CDR1 is MNHNY and CDR2 is SVGAGI in the germline V gene (reference sequence). Trimming pared 2 bases from V and 1 base from J, leaving 14 bases between. The CDR3 runs to 16 residues. This CDR3 is CASSYRGQPGQETQYF. The DNA of the CDR3 is TGTGCCAGCAGTTACCGAGGACAGCCTGGCCAAGAGACCCAGTACTTC.

The chain joins TRBV30 to TRBJ2-3; TRBD2 aligns across 10 bases. CDR3 length: 14 amino acids. J was trimmed by 9 bases and V by 4 bases; bases with no gene match: 10. Germline CDR1 GTSNPN, CDR2 SVGIG (reference sequence). The CDR3 bases are TGTGCCTGGAAGGTAGCGGGGGGTCCCAGGACGCAGTATTTT. It encodes CAWKVAGGPRTQYF.

The rearrangement joins TRBV4-1 to TRBJ2-1; maybe TRBD2 (6 bases). Germline values: CDR1 MGHRA, CDR2 YSYEKL. The V end was cut by 0 bases, the J end by 4 bases, with 13 bases between. The CDR3 covers 16 residues. The DNA for the CDR3 is TGCGCCAGCAGCCAAGATCGGCGGGAAGGTTACAATGAGCAGTTCTTC. Translation: CASSQDRREGYNEQFF.

The V and J genes are TRBV29-1 and TRBJ1-1; 9 bases map to TRBD1. There are 16 residues in the CDR3. V gave up 6 bases and J gave up 8 bases; unmatched junction bases: 19. CDR1 SQVTM and CDR2 ANQGSEA come from the germline V gene. The CDR3 DNA follows: TGCAGCGTACAACCCTCCGGGACAGGGATTGATTTGGAAGCTTTCTTT. It translates to CSVQPSGTGIDLEAFF.

The V gene is TRBV6-5, the J gene TRBJ2-7; the D gene is possibly TRBD2 (6 bases). The CDR3 has 15 residues. Germline values: CDR1 MNHEY, CDR2 SVGAGI. The V gene lost 2 bases and the J gene lost 3 bases, with 14 bases spanning the gap. CDR3 bases: TGTGCCAGCAGTTACAAGGGAGGCCTTTTCTACGAGCAGTACTTC. This encodes CASSYKGGLFYEQYF.

The V and J genes are TRBV7-2 and TRBJ1-1, with 8 bases fitting TRBD1. V lost 5 bases and J lost 11; bases outside the gene matches: 10. Germline values: CDR1 SGHTA, CDR2 FQGNSA. This CDR3 comprises 13 residues. CDR3: CASSARQGIWAFF. CDR3 nucleotides: TGTGCCAGCAGCGCCCGACAGGGGATTTGGGCTTTCTTT.

The chain is built from TRBV4-3 and TRBJ1-3, with no clear D. In germline, CDR1 is LGHNA, CDR2 YSLEER. The ends were cut back, 0 bases at V and 0 bases at J, with 6 bases in the middle. CDR3 length: 15 amino acids. The CDR3 protein is CASSQDWASGNTIYF. The CDR3, as DNA: TGCGCCAGCAGCCAAGATTGGGCCTCTGGAAACACCATATATTTT.

The chain joins TRBV4-1 to TRBJ2-5; D possibly corresponds to TRBD1 (5 bases). The CDR3 is 15 amino acids. Germline-derived CDR1 and CDR2 are MGHRA and YSYEKL. The germline V and J ends were trimmed by 0 bases and 5 bases, with 13 bases remaining between them. DNA of the CDR3: TGCGCCAGCAGCCAAGATCGCGACTCAGGGGAGACCCAGTACTTC. Translating it yields CASSQDRDSGETQYF.

The genes are TRBV10-3 and TRBJ2-1; D is uncertain. The CDR3 has 14 residues. Deletions cut 5 bases from V and 8 bases from J, with 16 bases between. CDR1 is ENHRY and CDR2 is SYGVKD in the germline V gene. CDR3 sequence: CAISTRVGRHEQFF. CDR3 nucleotide sequence: TGTGCCATCAGTACCCGGGTTGGAAGGCATGAGCAGTTCTTC.

J is TRBJ1-2 and V is TRBV2; the D is unclear. Germline V CDR1 and CDR2: SNHLY, FYNNEI. CDR3 length: 14 amino acids. Trimming stripped 4 bases from V and 8 bases from J, with 17 bases between. The CDR3 DNA follows: TGTGCCAGCAGTGCCAGTGCAGGCTGGCGCGGCTACACCTTC. Protein: CASSASAGWRGYTF.

This sequence joins TRBV7-8 and TRBJ1-1, with D unresolved. The CDR3 is made up of 14 amino acids. Germline V gene data show CDR1 as SGHVS and CDR2 as FQNEAQ. Trimming cost V 3 bases and J 1 base, with 9 bases left between them. The CDR3 reads CASSFGRSNTEAFF. The CDR3 coding sequence is TGTGCCAGCAGCTTTGGCAGATCGAACACTGAAGCTTTCTTT.

V usage is TRBV4-2 and J usage is TRBJ2-5; TRBD2 agrees at 9 bases. Germline V gene lookup returns CDR1 LGHNA and CDR2 YNFKEQ. V trimming: 3 bases; J trimming: 0 bases; junction bases outside the gene matches: 2. There are 15 residues in the CDR3. CDR3 sequence reads: CASSQIAGDQETQYF. CDR3 in DNA: TGTGCCAGCAGCCAGATAGCGGGGGACCAAGAGACCCAGTACTTC.

The chain recombines TRBV6-1 with TRBJ2-1, with 8 bases matching TRBD2. The CDR3 totals 14 residues. CDR1 and CDR2 (germline): MNHNS, SASEGT. The V and J ends lost 8 bases and 5 bases, in that order; junction bases with no gene match: 8. The CDR3, as DNA: TGTGCCAGCTCGCCGGGGGGGTCGAACAATGAGCAGTTCTTC. As protein: CASSPGGSNNEQFF.

The V and J genes are TRBV19 and TRBJ1-4, with TRBD1 as a possible D gene (5 bases). The CDR3 sequence is 14 residues long. Trimming stripped 0 bases from V and 8 bases from J, with 10 bases between. CDR1 LNHDA and CDR2 SQIVND come from the germline V gene (reference sequence). The CDR3 spells CASSIDDSPEKLFF. CDR3 bases: TGTGCCAGTAGTATAGATGACAGCCCCGAAAAACTGTTTTTT.

The V call is TRBV18, the J call TRBJ1-1, with TRBD1 matching over 7 bases. The V gene's germline CDR1 is KGHSH and CDR2 LQKENI. The CDR3 runs to 17 residues. V was clipped by 3 bases and J by 0 bases; unmatched bases: 10. CDR3 protein: CASSPYEGGGLNTEAFF. In DNA form, the CDR3 reads TGTGCCAGCTCACCGTACGAAGGGGGCGGGCTGAACACTGAAGCTTTCTTT.

This sequence joins TRBV27 and TRBJ2-3; 14 nucleotides match TRBD2. The CDR3 contains 18 residues. Germline CDR1 reads MNHEY; CDR2 reads SMNVEV (reference sequence). V dropped 5 bases and J dropped 4; count of bases not matched to a gene: 11. In nucleotides, the CDR3 is TGTGCCAGCAGTACCGGGACTAGCGGGAGTGTTTGGGCAGATACGCAGTATTTT. Amino acid sequence: CASSTGTSGSVWADTQYF.